The 29 T cell receptor beta chains in this list originate from one sample, sequenced in a study of OX40 agonist ivuxolimab in advanced cancers. Library preparation employed the immunoSEQ multiplex PCR assay. TCRdb took over this immuneACCESS table, retaining in-frame rearrangements with V and J assigned. Such tables are incomplete; in checked studies, under half of the missing clones stem from an unresolved V gene, and the remainder is unexplained. The sample profile shows around 35,000 clones; 88% of them were found once. The leading ten clones occupy about 4.2% of the sample. Material: CD4+ or CD8+ T cells sorted from blood, obtained in a trial of the OX40 agonist ivuxolimab. These receptors were collected from an adult with an advanced solid tumor such as melanoma, head and neck, liver or kidney cancer.

The chain uses TRBV5-6 and TRBJ2-3; D may be TRBD1 (5 bases). Trimming took off 6 bases at V and 2 bases at J, with 13 bases between the two ends. Germline V lookup: CDR1 SGHDT, CDR2 YYEEEE. This CDR3 comprises 14 residues. CDR3 nucleotide sequence: TGTGCCAGCAACTCTAGGGGCCCCACAGATACGCAGTATTTT. Translated: CASNSRGPTDTQYF.

In this sample, this clone turned up once. The chain is built from TRBV7-9 and TRBJ2-1; TRBD2 agrees at 14 bases. The V segment lost 3 bases and the J segment 5 bases; nucleotides outside the gene matches: 6. This CDR3 contains 17 residues. CDR1 and CDR2 from the germline V gene are SEHNR and FQNEAQ (reference sequence). The CDR3 nucleotides are TGTGCCAGCAGCTTCAATCGACTAGCGGGGGGGGACAATGAGCAGTTCTTC. Translation: CASSFNRLAGGDNEQFF.

V gene TRBV30 combines with J gene TRBJ2-3; tentative D call: TRBD2 (5 bases). CDR3 size: 17 residues. Germline V gene lookup returns CDR1 GTSNPN and CDR2 SVGIG (reference sequence). V lost 3 bases to trimming and J lost 4 bases, with 23 bases between them. CDR3 in amino acids: CAWSRLGRRERADTQYF. CDR3 DNA: TGTGCCTGGAGCCGGCTAGGGCGAAGGGAGAGGGCAGATACGCAGTATTTT.

The J gene is TRBJ2-2, the V gene TRBV7-2; no clear D gene. V lost 6 bases, J lost 2 bases, and 16 bases lay in between. Per germline, CDR1 SGHTA and CDR2 FQGNSA. The CDR3 is 16 residues long. The CDR3 nucleotides read TGTGCCAGCAGTCTTCACCGATCCCTTAACACCGGGGAGCTGTTTTTT. This gives the protein CASSLHRSLNTGELFF. The full variable domain, in which reference TRBV7-2 and TRBJ2-2 provide the parts outside the CDR3, is GAGVSQSPSNKVTEKGKDVELRCDPISGHTALYWYRQSLGQGLEFLIYFQGNSAPDKSGLPSDRFSAERTGGSVSTLTIQRTQQEDSAVYLCASSLHRSLNTGELFFGEGSRLTVL.

In this sample, this clone turned up once. CDR3 bases: TGTGCCAGCAGCTTTAGGGCTAACCAAGAGACCCAGTACTTC. It encodes CASSFRANQETQYF. The chain couples TRBV7-9 to TRBJ2-5, with D hard to call. Looked up from germline, CDR1 is SEHNR and CDR2 is FQNEAQ (reference sequence). The germline V and J ends were trimmed by 3 bases and 0 bases, with 8 bases remaining between them. The CDR3 covers 14 residues.

This clone has a single count. This chain links TRBV13 with TRBJ2-7; D gene ambiguous. V was shortened by 6 bases and J by 2 bases, with 14 bases between the two germline ends. The germline CDR1 and CDR2 sequences are PRHDT and FYEKMQ (reference sequence). The CDR3 runs 14 residues. CDR3 residues: CASSPSLGTYEQYF. CDR3 coding DNA: TGTGCCAGCAGTCCGAGTCTGGGAACCTACGAGCAGTACTTC.

The chain is built from TRBV28 and TRBJ1-1; 10 positions agree with TRBD1. The germline V gene has CDR1 MDHEN and CDR2 SYDVKM. V was pared by 4 bases and J by 5 bases, with 10 bases of the junction left unmatched. The CDR3 runs 16 residues. The CDR3 region has the DNA TGTGCCAGCAGTTCAAGATTCGGACAGGGGGGAACTGAAGCTTTCTTT. It specifies CASSSRFGQGGTEAFF.

The chain recombines TRBV7-9 with TRBJ1-3; possible D gene TRBD1, 5 bases. Germline V gives CDR1 SEHNR, CDR2 FQNEAQ (reference sequence). This CDR3 is 19 amino acids long. V was clipped by 4 bases and J by 0 bases, with 22 bases between them. The CDR3 DNA sequence: TGTGCCAGCAGCTCTATCCACTATCGGGACCAAGTCTCTGGAAACACCATATATTTT. Its protein is CASSSIHYRDQVSGNTIYF.

This chain uses TRBV5-1 with TRBJ1-5; D gene uncertain. V lost 1 base to trimming and J lost 7 bases, with 12 bases between them. The CDR3 is made up of 14 amino acids. Looked up from germline, CDR1 is SGHRS and CDR2 is YFSETQ. CDR3 nucleotide sequence: TGCGCCAGCAGCTTGTTACCAAATTACCAGCCCCAGCATTTT. Translating gives CASSLLPNYQPQHF.

The chain links TRBV5-1 to TRBJ1-3; D not certain. CDR3 length: 16 amino acids. The germline CDR1 and CDR2 sequences are SGHRS and YFSETQ. Trimming left V 4 bases short and J 4 bases short, with 18 bases between. The CDR3 nucleotides are TGCGCCAGCAGCCCGGGTTTAGAGGGAAACGGAAACACCATATATTTT. Its translation is CASSPGLEGNGNTIYF.

V usage is TRBV5-1 and J usage is TRBJ2-3; the match to TRBD2 covers 16 bases. The CDR3 has 18 residues. CDR1 and CDR2 from the germline V gene are SGHRS and YFSETQ. V lost 4 bases and J lost 4; bases outside the gene matches: 9. The CDR3 reads CASSAGTSGRAEADTQYF. The DNA of the CDR3 is TGCGCCAGCAGCGCCGGGACTAGCGGGAGGGCCGAGGCAGATACGCAGTATTTT. The whole variable domain, remainder taken from reference TRBV5-1 and TRBJ2-3, is KAGVTQTPRYLIKTRGQQVTLSCSPISGHRSVSWYQQTPGQGLQFLFEYFSETQRNKGNFPGRFSGRQFSNSRSEMNVSTLELGDSALYLCASSAGTSGRAEADTQYFGPGTRLTVL.

The J gene is TRBJ2-2, the V gene TRBV7-6; D not resolved. The CDR3 is 17 amino acids. V was pared by 0 bases and J by 5 bases, with 16 bases between. The V gene's germline CDR1 is SGHVS and CDR2 FNYEAQ. The CDR3 DNA reads as TGTGCCAGCAGCTTAGCGCAACCGACGAAGAGGACCGGGGAGCTGTTTTTT. Its translation: CASSLAQPTKRTGELFF.

This clone has a single count. This chain uses TRBV18 with TRBJ2-3; a weak D match, TRBD2 (6 bases). Trimming cost V 3 bases and J 5 bases, with 12 bases left between them. CDR1 is KGHSH and CDR2 is LQKENI in the germline V gene. This CDR3 region has 14 residues. Here the CDR3 reads CASSPLGGRDTQYF. The CDR3 DNA is TGTGCCAGCTCACCCCTGGGGGGAAGAGATACGCAGTATTTT.

The chain is built from TRBV4-1 and TRBJ2-1; tentative D call: TRBD2 (6 bases). Germline V gene lookup returns CDR1 MGHRA and CDR2 YSYEKL. This CDR3 is built from 17 residues. The V and J ends lost 2 bases and 4 bases respectively, with 18 bases between them. This CDR3 reads CASSQSRKLAEYNEQFF. DNA for the CDR3: TGCGCCAGCAGCCAAAGTCGAAAACTAGCAGAGTACAATGAGCAGTTCTTC.

This clone is a singleton in its sample. CDR3 region: CASRPDQGETQYF. Written as DNA, the CDR3 is TGCGCCAGCAGACCGGATCAAGGGGAGACCCAGTACTTC. The rearrangement uses TRBV10-1 and TRBJ2-5; D not certain. CDR1 WNHNN and CDR2 SYGVQD come from the germline V gene (reference sequence). The V end lost 6 bases, the J end lost 5 bases, and 13 bases lay between the germline ends. The CDR3 spans 13 residues.

This chain links TRBV7-8 with TRBJ1-6; no reliable D call. Trimming removed 1 base at V and 10 bases at J, with 14 bases between. CDR3 size: 15 residues. Germline CDR1 SGHVS, CDR2 FQNEAQ. In DNA, the CDR3 is TGTGCCAGCAGCTTAGAAAAGGTCCTGGGGTCACCCCTCCACTTT. This gives the protein CASSLEKVLGSPLHF. The variable domain in full, with the rest retrieved from reference TRBV7-8 and TRBJ1-6, is GAGVSQSPRYKVAKRGQDVALRCDPISGHVSLFWYQQALGQGPEFLTYFQNEAQLDKSGLPSDRFFAERPEGSVSTLKIQRTQQEDSAVYLCASSLEKVLGSPLHFGNGTRLTVT.

This rearrangement joins TRBV5-5 to TRBJ1-1, with D unresolved. Germline lookup yields CDR1 SGHKS and CDR2 YYEKEE (reference sequence). The CDR3 has 12 amino acids. V lost 1 base and J 3 bases, leaving 4 bases between the germline ends. The DNA of the CDR3 is TGTGCCAGCAGCTTGACAGACACTGAAGCTTTCTTT. Translated, it gives CASSLTDTEAFF.

The chain carries TRBV27 and TRBJ1-2; D not resolved. V was shortened by 8 bases and J by 4 bases, with 14 bases between the two germline ends. This CDR3 region has 13 residues. The germline CDR1 and CDR2 sequences are MNHEY and SMNVEV (reference sequence). This chain's CDR3 is CASGRVFGYGYTF. As DNA, the CDR3 is TGTGCCAGCGGTCGGGTCTTCGGCTATGGCTACACCTTC.

The gene calls are TRBV7-9 and TRBJ2-5; D perhaps matches TRBD2 (5 bases). This CDR3 has 16 amino acids. V lost 7 bases and J 4 bases, leaving 22 bases between the germline ends. Germline assignment: CDR1 SEHNR and CDR2 FQNEAQ (reference sequence). The CDR3 DNA follows: TGTGCCAGCAACTACCCGGGTAGGGAAGGAGGAGAGACCCAGTACTTC. Its protein product is CASNYPGREGGETQYF.

The chain joins TRBV11-2 to TRBJ1-4; 7 bases match TRBD1. CDR1 SGHAT and CDR2 FQNNGV come from the germline V gene. J was trimmed by 7 bases and V by 7 bases; bases with no gene match: 18. The CDR3 runs 17 residues. The DNA of the CDR3 is TGTGCCAGCACACAACAAGGGTATAGGGGGCGAACTGAAAAACTGTTTTTT. This translates into CASTQQGYRGRTEKLFF.

This chain links TRBV7-9 with TRBJ1-6; 10 positions agree with TRBD1. The ends lost 1 base at V and 6 bases at J; junction bases unmatched: 9. In germline, CDR1 is SEHNR, CDR2 FQNEAQ (reference sequence). The length of the CDR3 is 18 residues. The CDR3 coding sequence is TGTGCCAGCAGCTTAGTCCGGACAGGGGGTCTCCCTAATTCACCCCTCCACTTT. Translated: CASSLVRTGGLPNSPLHF.

This chain connects TRBV7-2 to TRBJ2-1; TRBD1 might be the D (6 bases). This CDR3 is built from 13 residues. The germline gives CDR1 SGHTA, CDR2 FQGNSA. V gave up 2 bases and J gave up 10 bases, with 12 bases separating them. The CDR3 region has the DNA TGTGCCAGCAGCTTATACAGGGTCGGCGAGCAGTTCTTC. This codes for CASSLYRVGEQFF. Full variable domain (remainder filled in from reference TRBV7-2 and TRBJ2-1): GAGVSQSPSNKVTEKGKDVELRCDPISGHTALYWYRQSLGQGLEFLIYFQGNSAPDKSGLPSDRFSAERTGGSVSTLTIQRTQQEDSAVYLCASSLYRVGEQFFGPGTRLTVL.

This clone has just one count. V gene TRBV28 combines with J gene TRBJ1-1; D remains unclear. The CDR3 covers 15 residues. Germline values: CDR1 MDHEN, CDR2 SYDVKM. The ends were cut back, 4 bases at V and 2 bases at J, with 14 bases in the middle. CDR3 protein: CASSSVPRINTEAFF. DNA of the CDR3: TGTGCCAGCAGTTCGGTCCCACGGATCAACACTGAAGCTTTCTTT.

The chain carries TRBV9 and TRBJ2-3, with TRBD1 matching 8 bases. Trimming took 3 bases from V and 5 from J; bases not matched to a gene: 5. This CDR3 comprises 14 residues. CDR1 and CDR2 (germline): SGDLS, YYNGEE. As DNA, the CDR3 is TGTGCCAGCAGCGCCAGGGGGCGCGAAGATACGCAGTATTTT. This encodes CASSARGREDTQYF.

This clone was recorded a few times. The chain is built from TRBV27 and TRBJ1-3; 7 bases fit TRBD1. Germline lookup yields CDR1 MNHEY and CDR2 SMNVEV (reference sequence). This CDR3 has 15 amino acids. With V trimmed by 6 bases and J by 2 bases, 7 bases remained unmatched. CDR3 in amino acids: CASSPRQGPGNTIYF. The CDR3 DNA sequence: TGTGCCAGCAGCCCTAGACAGGGCCCTGGAAACACCATATATTTT.

This chain uses TRBV27 with TRBJ2-7, with D possibly being TRBD1 or TRBD2 (5 bases each). This CDR3 has 13 amino acids. CDR1 and CDR2 (germline): MNHEY, SMNVEV (reference sequence). Trimming stripped 7 bases from V and 3 bases from J, with 13 bases between. In DNA form, the CDR3 reads TGTGCCAGCAAAGGAGGACATTTCTACGAGCAGTACTTC. This translates into CASKGGHFYEQYF.

This chain connects TRBV28 to TRBJ2-7; 10 nucleotides match TRBD2. V dropped 2 bases and J dropped 3; count of bases not matched to a gene: 7. From germline, CDR1 is MDHEN and CDR2 SYDVKM. The CDR3 has 16 residues. In nucleotides, the CDR3 is TGTGCCAGCAGTTTACAGGAGCGGGGGGGCCGCTACGAGCAGTACTTC. The encoded protein is CASSLQERGGRYEQYF.

This clone was found once. The J gene is TRBJ2-1, the V gene TRBV27; a weak D match, TRBD1 (6 bases). This CDR3 comprises 17 residues. V lost 3 bases and J 6 bases, leaving 21 bases between the germline ends. Germline V gene lookup returns CDR1 MNHEY and CDR2 SMNVEV (reference sequence). The chain's CDR3 is CASSFWLTPKGGNEQFF. The CDR3 region has the DNA TGTGCCAGCAGTTTCTGGCTGACTCCCAAAGGGGGCAATGAGCAGTTCTTC.

The rearrangement uses TRBV5-1 and TRBJ2-5; a weak D match, TRBD2 (5 bases). V dropped 0 bases and J dropped 1 base, with 7 bases sitting between them. CDR3 length equals 14 residues. CDR1 is SGHRS and CDR2 is YFSETQ in the germline V gene. The CDR3 sequence: CASSLAGVQETQYF. The CDR3 region has the DNA TGCGCCAGCAGCTTGGCCGGGGTCCAAGAGACCCAGTACTTC.